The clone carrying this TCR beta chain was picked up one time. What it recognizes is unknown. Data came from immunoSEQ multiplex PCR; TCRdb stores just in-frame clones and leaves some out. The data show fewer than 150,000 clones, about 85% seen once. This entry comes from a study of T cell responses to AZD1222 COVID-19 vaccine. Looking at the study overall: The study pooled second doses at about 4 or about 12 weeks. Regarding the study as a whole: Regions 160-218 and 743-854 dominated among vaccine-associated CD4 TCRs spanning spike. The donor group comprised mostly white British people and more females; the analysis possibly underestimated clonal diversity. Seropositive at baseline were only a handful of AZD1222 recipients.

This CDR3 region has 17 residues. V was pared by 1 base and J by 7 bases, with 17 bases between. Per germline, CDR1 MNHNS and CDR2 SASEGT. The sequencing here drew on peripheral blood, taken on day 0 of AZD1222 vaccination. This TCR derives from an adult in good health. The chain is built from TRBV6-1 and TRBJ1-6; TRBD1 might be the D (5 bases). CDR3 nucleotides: TGTGCCAGCAGTGAAGGGTGGGGCCGGGGCGCGAATTCACCCCTCCACTTT. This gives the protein CASSEGWGRGANSPLHF.